The rows below give T cell receptor beta chains drawn from one sample of a study of post-analysis software for immune sequencing data. TCRdb itself ran the PCR reads through MiXCR, one entry per CDR3 protein. The table has roughly 730,000 distinct CDR3 sequences, approximately 30% seen once. Source material: blood. These receptors all stem from a girl between 10 and 17 years old with multiple sclerosis. CDR3s include the opening cysteine and the closing phenylalanine or tryptophan. The D gene is left open where the match is weak. Some rows have no size entry. The others give once, few or many, or a class for an expanded clone.

J gene: TRBJ2-3
D gene: TRBD2
V gene: TRBV7-2
clone size: -
CDR3 DNA: TGTGCCAGCAGCTCCCGAGGGGAGCGGGGGGTCACAGATACGCAGTATTTT
CDR3 protein: CASSSRGERGVTDTQYF

J gene: TRBJ2-5
D gene: TRBD2
V gene: TRBV29-1
clone size: many
CDR3 DNA: TGCAGCGTTCCGGGCGGGGGCCAAGAGACCCAGTACTTC
CDR3 protein: CSVPGGGQETQYF

J gene: TRBJ2-1
D gene: -
V gene: TRBV7-9
clone size: -
CDR3 DNA: TGTGCCAGCAGGAAATCGGATGAGCAGTTCTTC
CDR3 protein: CASRKSDEQFF

J gene: TRBJ2-2
D gene: TRBD1
V gene: TRBV7-9
clone size: -
CDR3 DNA: TGTGCCAGCAGCGCACGACAGGGGGATGTAGACACCGGGGAGCTGTTTTTT
CDR3 protein: CASSARQGDVDTGELFF

J gene: TRBJ1-2
D gene: TRBD1
V gene: TRBV12-3/TRBV12-4
clone size: few
CDR3 DNA: TGTGCCAGCAGTTTTCAGGGGGCGTTTGATGGCTACACCTTC
CDR3 protein: CASSFQGAFDGYTF

J gene: TRBJ1-1
D gene: -
V gene: TRBV3-1
clone size: -
CDR3 DNA: TGTGCCAGCAGCCAAGTCGGCCAGGGAAATGGAATGAACACTGAAGCTTTCTTT
CDR3 protein: CASSQVGQGNGMNTEAFF

J gene: TRBJ1-1
D gene: -
V gene: TRBV28
clone size: -
CDR3 DNA: TGTGCCAGCAGTTCCCCCGTCGCGGGGGTGAATGAAGCTTTCTTT
CDR3 protein: CASSSPVAGVNEAFF

J gene: TRBJ2-4
D gene: -
V gene: TRBV20-1
clone size: -
CDR3 DNA: TGCAGTGCTAGACAGGGTTTCGCGAACATTCAGTACTTC
CDR3 protein: CSARQGFANIQYF

J gene: TRBJ2-6
D gene: TRBD1
V gene: TRBV11-1
clone size: -
CDR3 DNA: TGTGCCAGCAGCCAAGGGGACAGGGGTGCTGGGGCCAACGTCCTGACTTTC
CDR3 protein: CASSQGDRGAGANVLTF

J gene: TRBJ1-1
D gene: -
V gene: TRBV6-5
clone size: -
CDR3 DNA: TGTGCCAGCAGACCGCTGAGACTGAACACTGAAGCTTTCTTT
CDR3 protein: CASRPLRLNTEAFF

J gene: TRBJ2-5
D gene: -
V gene: TRBV11-2
clone size: -
CDR3 DNA: TGTGCCAGCAGCTTAGATCGTTTCGCGGGGGCGGAGACCCAGTACTTC
CDR3 protein: CASSLDRFAGAETQYF

J gene: TRBJ2-4
D gene: TRBD2
V gene: TRBV28
clone size: many
CDR3 DNA: TGTGCCAGCAGTTTGCCCACTAGCGGGGGGGCCGTCATTCAGTACTTC
CDR3 protein: CASSLPTSGGAVIQYF

J gene: TRBJ2-1
D gene: -
V gene: TRBV6-2/TRBV6-3
clone size: few
CDR3 DNA: TGTGCCAGCAGTTACTCCCGCCAGGGTCTTGGTTACAATGAGCAGTTCTTC
CDR3 protein: CASSYSRQGLGYNEQFF

J gene: TRBJ2-5
D gene: TRBD2
V gene: TRBV29-1
clone size: few
CDR3 DNA: TGCAGCGTGTCGGGCGGGGGGACCGCAGGACCGACCCAGTACTTC
CDR3 protein: CSVSGGGTAGPTQYF

J gene: TRBJ2-4
D gene: -
V gene: TRBV11-2
clone size: -
CDR3 DNA: TGTGCCAGCAGCTTTTCTGCAAACATTCAGTACTTC
CDR3 protein: CASSFSANIQYF

J gene: TRBJ2-3
D gene: -
V gene: TRBV20-1
clone size: -
CDR3 DNA: TGCAGTGCTAGTCTCCCAGATACGCAGTATTTT
CDR3 protein: CSASLPDTQYF

J gene: TRBJ2-5
D gene: -
V gene: TRBV20-1
clone size: -
CDR3 DNA: TGCAGTGCTACACACCCCCGGGGCCCCGGAGAGACCCAGTACTTC
CDR3 protein: CSATHPRGPGETQYF

J gene: TRBJ2-3
D gene: TRBD2
V gene: TRBV20-1
clone size: few
CDR3 DNA: TGCAGTGCTCCTCGTCCGGGACTAGCCACAGATACGCAGTATTTT
CDR3 protein: CSAPRPGLATDTQYF

J gene: TRBJ2-1
D gene: TRBD2
V gene: TRBV5-1
clone size: -
CDR3 DNA: TGCGCCAGCAGCTTGGTTCTCGGGAGGAGCAATGAGCGGTTCTTC
CDR3 protein: CASSLVLGRSNERFF

J gene: TRBJ1-2
D gene: -
V gene: TRBV10-3
clone size: many
CDR3 DNA: TGTGCCATCAGTGGGGGGACTGCGGGCTACACCTTC
CDR3 protein: CAISGGTAGYTF

J gene: TRBJ1-1
D gene: -
V gene: TRBV18
clone size: -
CDR3 DNA: TGTGCCAGCTCACCACTCCCGGGTGTAAACACTGAAGCTTTCTTT
CDR3 protein: CASSPLPGVNTEAFF

J gene: TRBJ1-4
D gene: -
V gene: TRBV5-8
clone size: -
CDR3 DNA: TGTGCCAGCAGCTTGGCAGGGGCGGGAGAAGAAAAACTGTTTTTT
CDR3 protein: CASSLAGAGEEKLFF

J gene: TRBJ1-2
D gene: -
V gene: TRBV28
clone size: -
CDR3 DNA: TGTGCCAGCAGGACGCCGGGTATAGACTATGGCTACACCTTC
CDR3 protein: CASRTPGIDYGYTF

J gene: TRBJ2-1
D gene: -
V gene: TRBV20-1
clone size: -
CDR3 DNA: TGCAGTGCTAGAGTTTCGGAGAGCTCCTACAATGAGCAGTTCTTC
CDR3 protein: CSARVSESSYNEQFF

J gene: TRBJ1-1
D gene: -
V gene: TRBV29-1
clone size: few
CDR3 DNA: TGCAGCGTTGTGGACGGGGGGAACACTGAAGCTTTCTTT
CDR3 protein: CSVVDGGNTEAFF

J gene: TRBJ1-1
D gene: -
V gene: TRBV12-3/TRBV12-4
clone size: few
CDR3 DNA: TGTGCCAGCCGGGGGATGGGGGCTTTCTTT
CDR3 protein: CASRGMGAFF

J gene: TRBJ2-1
D gene: -
V gene: TRBV4-3
clone size: few
CDR3 DNA: TGCGCCAGCAGCCAAGACCGGGGACTCTACAATGAGCAGTTCTTC
CDR3 protein: CASSQDRGLYNEQFF

J gene: TRBJ1-6
D gene: -
V gene: TRBV27
clone size: few
CDR3 DNA: TGTGCCAGCAGTTTAGGGGTCCGGCGGTCACCCCTCCACTTT
CDR3 protein: CASSLGVRRSPLHF